This TCR beta chain was captured by sequencing in a study of T cell repertoires and HLA-DP antigens. Across the study: Donors were two male and one female, aged 18-to-29 to 60-to-69. Overall study findings and caveats: Previously undetected clones averaged about 33% and 55% against the two alleles respectively. Antigen presentation used HeLa cells, with total CD4+ cells responding.

For pre-culture CD4+ samples, the target was approximately 200,000 T cell genomes. The protocol was immunoSEQ multiplex PCR, while the TCRdb copy is restricted to in-frame clones and leaves out a portion. This sample has around 70,000 clones, with around 80% found just once. This clone was recorded only once. Antigen: not known. The germline gene is not matched at one end of the junction; a read error may be the cause. The clonotype comes from a man aged 55 to 69 in good health and CMV-seronegative. The sequenced material came from CD4+ T cells from PBMCs.

The CDR3 loop reads CASSDSYNSPLHF. The CDR3 region has the DNA TGTGCCAGCAGTGACTCCTATAATTCACCCCTCCACTTT. The J gene is TRBJ1-6, the V gene TRBV6-6, with D uncertain. This CDR3 contains 13 residues. Per the germline V gene, CDR1 is MNHNY and CDR2 is SVGAGI (reference sequence).